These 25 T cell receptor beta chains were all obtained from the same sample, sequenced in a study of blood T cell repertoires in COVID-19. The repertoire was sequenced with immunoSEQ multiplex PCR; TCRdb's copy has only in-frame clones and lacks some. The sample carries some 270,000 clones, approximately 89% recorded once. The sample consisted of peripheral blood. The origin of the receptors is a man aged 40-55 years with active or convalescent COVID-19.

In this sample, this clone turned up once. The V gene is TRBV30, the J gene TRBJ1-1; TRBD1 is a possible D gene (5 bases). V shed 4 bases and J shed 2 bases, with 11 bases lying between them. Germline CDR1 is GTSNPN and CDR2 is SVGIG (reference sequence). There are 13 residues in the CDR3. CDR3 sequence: CAWTLRTNTEAFF. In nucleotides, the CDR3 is TGTGCCTGGACCCTGCGGACAAACACTGAAGCTTTCTTT.

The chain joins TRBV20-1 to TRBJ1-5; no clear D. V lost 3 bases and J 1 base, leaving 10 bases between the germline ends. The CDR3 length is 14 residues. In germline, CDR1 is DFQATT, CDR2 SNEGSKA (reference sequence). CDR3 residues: CSASPARSNQPQHF. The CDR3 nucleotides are TGCAGTGCTAGTCCGGCGCGGAGCAATCAGCCCCAGCATTTT.

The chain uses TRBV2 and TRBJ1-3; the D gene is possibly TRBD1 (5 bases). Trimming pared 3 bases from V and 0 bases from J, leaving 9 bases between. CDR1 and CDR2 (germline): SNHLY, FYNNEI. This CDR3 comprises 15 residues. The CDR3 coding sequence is TGTGCCAGCAGTGAGGGGAGGGGCTCTGGAAACACCATATATTTT. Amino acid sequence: CASSEGRGSGNTIYF.

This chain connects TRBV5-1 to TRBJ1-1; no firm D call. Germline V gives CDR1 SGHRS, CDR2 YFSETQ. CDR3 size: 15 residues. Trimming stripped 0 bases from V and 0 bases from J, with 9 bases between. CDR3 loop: CASSLGTHMNTEAFF. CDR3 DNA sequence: TGCGCCAGCAGCTTGGGAACCCACATGAACACTGAAGCTTTCTTT.

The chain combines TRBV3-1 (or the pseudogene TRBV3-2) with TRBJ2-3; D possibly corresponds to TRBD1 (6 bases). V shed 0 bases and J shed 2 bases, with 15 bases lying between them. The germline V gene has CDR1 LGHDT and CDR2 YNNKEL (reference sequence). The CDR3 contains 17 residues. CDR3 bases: TGTGCCAGCAGCCAAGATCCCGTAACAGGGTACACAGATACGCAGTATTTT. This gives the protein CASSQDPVTGYTDTQYF.

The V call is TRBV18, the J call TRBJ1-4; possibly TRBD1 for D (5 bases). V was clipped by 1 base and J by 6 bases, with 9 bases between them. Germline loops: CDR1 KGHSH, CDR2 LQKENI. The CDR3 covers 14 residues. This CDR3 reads CASSPQGLDEKLFF. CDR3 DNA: TGTGCCAGCTCACCACAGGGGCTAGATGAAAAACTGTTTTTT. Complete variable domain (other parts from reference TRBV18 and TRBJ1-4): NAGVMQNPRHLVRRRGQEARLRCSPMKGHSHVYWYRQLPEEGLKFMVYLQKENIIDESGMPKERFSAEFPKEGPSILRIQQVVRGDSAAYFCASSPQGLDEKLFFGSGTQLSVL.

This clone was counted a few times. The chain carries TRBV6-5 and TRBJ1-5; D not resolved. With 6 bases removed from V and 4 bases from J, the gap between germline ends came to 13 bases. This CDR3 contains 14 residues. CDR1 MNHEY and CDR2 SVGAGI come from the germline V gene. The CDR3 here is CASSPGLNNQPQHF. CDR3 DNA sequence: TGTGCCAGCAGCCCAGGACTAAATAATCAGCCCCAGCATTTT.

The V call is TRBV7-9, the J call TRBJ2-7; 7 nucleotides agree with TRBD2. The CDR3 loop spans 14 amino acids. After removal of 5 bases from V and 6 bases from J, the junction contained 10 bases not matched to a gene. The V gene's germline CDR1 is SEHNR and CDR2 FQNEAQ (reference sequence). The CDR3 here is CASSRPGGAAEQYF. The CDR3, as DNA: TGTGCCAGCAGCCGTCCGGGGGGTGCGGCCGAGCAGTACTTC.

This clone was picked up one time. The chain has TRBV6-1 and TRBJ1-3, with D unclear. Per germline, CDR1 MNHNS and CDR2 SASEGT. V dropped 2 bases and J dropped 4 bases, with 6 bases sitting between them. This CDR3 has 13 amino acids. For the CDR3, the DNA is TGTGCCAGCAGTGAAACTGTGGGAAACACCATATATTTT. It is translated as CASSETVGNTIYF.

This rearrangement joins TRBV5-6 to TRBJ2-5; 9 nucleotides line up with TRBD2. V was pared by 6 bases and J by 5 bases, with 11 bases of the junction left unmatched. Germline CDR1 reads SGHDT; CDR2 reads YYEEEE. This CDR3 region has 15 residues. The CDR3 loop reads CASNPGLAPRETQYF. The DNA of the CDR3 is TGTGCCAGCAACCCTGGACTAGCGCCCCGGGAGACCCAGTACTTC.

CDR3 sequence: CASSLVRPSNTEAFF. CDR3 bases: TGTGCCAGCAGCTTGGTGCGGCCTTCGAACACTGAAGCTTTCTTT. The V call is TRBV5-6, the J call TRBJ1-1; no clear D. The CDR3 has 15 amino acids. Per germline, CDR1 SGHDT and CDR2 YYEEEE. V was cut by 0 bases and J by 1 base, with 10 bases left in between.

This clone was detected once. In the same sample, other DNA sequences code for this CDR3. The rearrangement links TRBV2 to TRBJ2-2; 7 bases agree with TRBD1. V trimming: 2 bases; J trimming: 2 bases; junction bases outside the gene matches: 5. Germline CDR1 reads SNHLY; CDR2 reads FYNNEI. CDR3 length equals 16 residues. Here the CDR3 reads CASSEQGTENTGELFF. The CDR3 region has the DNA TGTGCCAGCAGTGAACAGGGGACAGAAAACACCGGGGAGCTGTTTTTT. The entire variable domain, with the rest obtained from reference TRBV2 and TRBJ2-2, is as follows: EPEVTQTPSHQVTQMGQEVILRCVPISNHLYFYWYRQILGQKVEFLVSFYNNEISEKSEIFDDQFSVERPDGSNFTLKIRSTKLEDSAMYFCASSEQGTENTGELFFGEGSRLTVL.

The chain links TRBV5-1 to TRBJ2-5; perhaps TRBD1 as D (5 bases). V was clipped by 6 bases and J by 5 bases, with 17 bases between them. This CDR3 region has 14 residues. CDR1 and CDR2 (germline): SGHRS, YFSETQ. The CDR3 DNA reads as TGCGCCAGCACCCCTGGGGCAGGGTTTGAGACCCAGTACTTC. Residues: CASTPGAGFETQYF. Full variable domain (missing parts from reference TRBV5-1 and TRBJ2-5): KAGVTQTPRYLIKTRGQQVTLSCSPISGHRSVSWYQQTPGQGLQFLFEYFSETQRNKGNFPGRFSGRQFSNSRSEMNVSTLELGDSALYLCASTPGAGFETQYFGPGTRLLVL.

CDR3 coding DNA: TGTGCCAGCAGCTTCGAGGGGGTTGGAGGCTACACCTTC. It codes for CASSFEGVGGYTF. The chain is built from TRBV13 and TRBJ1-2; TRBD1 is a possible D gene (6 bases). The V and J ends lost 3 bases and 8 bases respectively, with 13 bases between them. This CDR3 comprises 13 residues. The germline V gene encodes CDR1 PRHDT and CDR2 FYEKMQ (reference sequence).

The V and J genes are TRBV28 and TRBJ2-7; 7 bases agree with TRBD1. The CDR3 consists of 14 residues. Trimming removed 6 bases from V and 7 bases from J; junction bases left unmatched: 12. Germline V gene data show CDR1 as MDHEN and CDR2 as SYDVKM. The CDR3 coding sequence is TGTGCCAGCAGCCCCGTCACAGGGGCTGGAGAGCAGTACTTC. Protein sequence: CASSPVTGAGEQYF.

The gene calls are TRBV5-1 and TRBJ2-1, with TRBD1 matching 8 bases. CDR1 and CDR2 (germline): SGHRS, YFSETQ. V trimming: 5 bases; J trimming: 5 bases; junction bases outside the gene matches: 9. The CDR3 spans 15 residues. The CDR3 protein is CASRSTGALDNEQFF. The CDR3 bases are TGCGCCAGCAGATCGACAGGGGCCCTCGACAATGAGCAGTTCTTC.

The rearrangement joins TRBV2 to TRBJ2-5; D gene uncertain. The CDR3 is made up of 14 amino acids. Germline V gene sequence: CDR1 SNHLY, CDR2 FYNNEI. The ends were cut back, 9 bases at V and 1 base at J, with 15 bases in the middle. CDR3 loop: CASGRAESQETQYF. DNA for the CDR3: TGTGCCAGTGGGCGCGCAGAGAGCCAAGAGACCCAGTACTTC. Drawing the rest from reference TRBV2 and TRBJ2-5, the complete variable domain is EPEVTQTPSHQVTQMGQEVILRCVPISNHLYFYWYRQILGQKVEFLVSFYNNEISEKSEIFDDQFSVERPDGSNFTLKIRSTKLEDSAMYFCASGRAESQETQYFGPGTRLLVL.

CDR3: CASSASARGGPDTQYF. The DNA for the CDR3 is TGTGCCAGCTCAGCCTCGGCGCGGGGGGGCCCAGATACGCAGTATTTT. This rearrangement joins TRBV18 to TRBJ2-3, with 9 bases matching TRBD2. The CDR3 contains 16 residues. The germline V gene has CDR1 KGHSH and CDR2 LQKENI. The ends lost 5 bases at V and 4 bases at J; junction bases unmatched: 10. The whole variable domain, filled in from reference TRBV18 and TRBJ2-3, reads NAGVMQNPRHLVRRRGQEARLRCSPMKGHSHVYWYRQLPEEGLKFMVYLQKENIIDESGMPKERFSAEFPKEGPSILRIQQVVRGDSAAYFCASSASARGGPDTQYFGPGTRLTVL.

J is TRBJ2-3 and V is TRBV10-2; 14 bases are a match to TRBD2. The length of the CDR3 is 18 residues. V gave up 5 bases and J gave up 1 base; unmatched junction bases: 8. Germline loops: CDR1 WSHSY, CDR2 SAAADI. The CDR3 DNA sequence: TGCGCCAGCAGTAATAGACTAGCGGGGGGGCCAGGCACAGATACGCAGTATTTT. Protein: CASSNRLAGGPGTDTQYF.

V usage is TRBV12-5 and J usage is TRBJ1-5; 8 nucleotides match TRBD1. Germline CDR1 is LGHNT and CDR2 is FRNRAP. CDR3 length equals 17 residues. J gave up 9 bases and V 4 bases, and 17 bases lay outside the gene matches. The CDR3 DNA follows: TGTGCTAGTGGTTGGAGCCCCCAGGGGGCGCCCCGGCGGCCCCAGCATTTT. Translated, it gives CASGWSPQGAPRRPQHF.

As DNA, the CDR3 is TGTGCCAGCAGCGTAGCCCCGAGCGGGGGCTACGAGCAGTACTTC. Translated: CASSVAPSGGYEQYF. This chain links TRBV9 with TRBJ2-7, with 8 positions matching TRBD2. The junction had 5 bases not matched to a gene; V was cut back by 0 bases and J by 3 bases. CDR1 and CDR2 (germline): SGDLS, YYNGEE. The CDR3 covers 15 residues.

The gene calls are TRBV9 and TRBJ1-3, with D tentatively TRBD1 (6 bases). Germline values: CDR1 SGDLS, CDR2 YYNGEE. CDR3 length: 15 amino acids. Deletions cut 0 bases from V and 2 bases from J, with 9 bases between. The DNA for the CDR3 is TGTGCCAGCAGCGTAGATGAGGGGGCTGGAAACACCATATATTTT. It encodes CASSVDEGAGNTIYF.

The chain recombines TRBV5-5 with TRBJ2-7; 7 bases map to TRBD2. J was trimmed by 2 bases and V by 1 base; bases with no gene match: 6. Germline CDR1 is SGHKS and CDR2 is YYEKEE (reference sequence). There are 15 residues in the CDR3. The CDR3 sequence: CASSLYMAGAYEQYF. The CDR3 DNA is TGTGCCAGCAGCTTGTACATGGCGGGGGCCTACGAGCAGTACTTC.

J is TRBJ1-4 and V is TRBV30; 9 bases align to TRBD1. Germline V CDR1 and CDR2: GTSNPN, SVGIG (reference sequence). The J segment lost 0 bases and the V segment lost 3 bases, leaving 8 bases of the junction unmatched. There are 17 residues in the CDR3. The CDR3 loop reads CAWSPGQGPATNEKLFF. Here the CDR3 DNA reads TGTGCCTGGAGCCCCGGACAGGGGCCCGCAACTAATGAAAAACTGTTTTTT.

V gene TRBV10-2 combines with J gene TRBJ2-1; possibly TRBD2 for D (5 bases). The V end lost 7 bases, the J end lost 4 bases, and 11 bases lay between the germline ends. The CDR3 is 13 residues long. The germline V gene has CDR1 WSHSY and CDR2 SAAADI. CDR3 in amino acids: CASNFPGYNEQFF. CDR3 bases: TGCGCCAGCAACTTCCCGGGATACAATGAGCAGTTCTTC.